Shown below are 6 T cell receptor delta chains from a single sample sequenced in a study of Vδ1+ human thymocytes. General study points: In the thymus, TRG and TRD repertoires looked highly polyclonal with Gaussian CDR3 lengths.

RNA was extracted from the cells and then reverse transcribed. Multiplex PCR used pooled V-gene forward primers and a constant-region reverse primer to amplify CDR3s. TCRdb redid clone calling on the multiplex PCR reads using CATT. This sample has over 65,000 delta-chain clones, with approximately 37% found just once. Their target antigens are unknown. Sequenced: Vdelta1+ gamma-delta thymocytes from the thymus. As to subset: FACS-sorted CD3+ TCRalphabeta- TCRVdelta1+ TCRVdelta2- thymocytes. All receptors come from a boy under two years old who had congenital heart surgery.

This clone was counted a few times. The J gene is TRDJ1, the V gene TRDV1; TRDD3 agrees at 9 bases. Trimming at V came to 4 bases and at J to 0 bases, leaving 21 bases not matched to a gene. The CDR3 spans 21 residues. Germline V lookup: CDR1 TSWWSYY, CDR2 QGS. The CDR3 here is CALGGHPPTFLLGEYTDKLIF. The CDR3 nucleotides are TGTGCTCTTGGGGGACACCCTCCTACGTTTCTACTGGGGGAGTACACCGATAAACTCATCTTT.

This sequence joins TRDV1 and TRDJ1; 12 bases align to TRDD3. Looked up from germline, CDR1 is TSWWSYY and CDR2 is QGS. J was trimmed by 8 bases and V by 3 bases; bases with no gene match: 25. This CDR3 has 21 residues. The CDR3 sequence: CALGDRVLLPTLGDTGCKLIF. The CDR3 region has the DNA TGTGCTCTTGGGGACAGAGTATTACTTCCTACTCTGGGGGATACGGGTTGCAAACTCATCTTT.

This rearrangement joins TRDV1 to TRDJ1; TRDD3 aligns across 8 bases. Germline CDR1 TSWWSYY, CDR2 QGS. The length of the CDR3 is 24 residues. The J segment lost 3 bases and the V segment lost 1 base, leaving 31 bases of the junction unmatched. CDR3 DNA: TGTGCTCTTGGGGAACGGGTGCGGTCCGGGAACACGTACTGGGGGGCTCAGTACGCCGATAAACTCATCTTT. Residues: CALGERVRSGNTYWGAQYADKLIF.

In the case of this clone: This specimen includes other DNA sequences encoding the same CDR3. V usage is TRDV1 and J usage is TRDJ1; 9 positions match TRDD3. The germline gives CDR1 TSWWSYY, CDR2 QGS. The V and J ends lost 1 base and 5 bases, in that order; junction bases with no gene match: 17. The CDR3 is 19 residues long. The CDR3 DNA sequence: TGTGCTCTTGGGGAACAGTGTACGGGGCTGGGGATACGACCAGATAAACTCATCTTT. It codes for CALGEQCTGLGIRPDKLIF.

The rearrangement joins TRDV1 to TRDJ1, with D perhaps TRDD2 or TRDD3 (6 bases each). Trimming shortened V by 2 bases and J by 0 bases, and 34 bases separated the two germline ends. The CDR3 extends over 23 amino acids. Germline V gene sequence: CDR1 TSWWSYY, CDR2 QGS. CDR3 DNA sequence: TGTGCTCTTGGGGAAGCTCCCCCGGCCTTCCGTACTGAAGATTGGGGGTACACCGATAAACTCATCTTT. Translated: CALGEAPPAFRTEDWGYTDKLIF.

The chain combines TRDV1 with TRDJ1; D is unclear. The CDR3 has 19 residues. Germline V CDR1 and CDR2: TSWWSYY, QGS. Trimming removed 0 bases from V and 4 bases from J, with 24 bases in between. CDR3 nucleotide sequence: TGTGCTCTTGGGGAACTGTGGGCTACGCCAGGAGCCACAAACGATAAACTCATCTTT. Translation: CALGELWATPGATNDKLIF.